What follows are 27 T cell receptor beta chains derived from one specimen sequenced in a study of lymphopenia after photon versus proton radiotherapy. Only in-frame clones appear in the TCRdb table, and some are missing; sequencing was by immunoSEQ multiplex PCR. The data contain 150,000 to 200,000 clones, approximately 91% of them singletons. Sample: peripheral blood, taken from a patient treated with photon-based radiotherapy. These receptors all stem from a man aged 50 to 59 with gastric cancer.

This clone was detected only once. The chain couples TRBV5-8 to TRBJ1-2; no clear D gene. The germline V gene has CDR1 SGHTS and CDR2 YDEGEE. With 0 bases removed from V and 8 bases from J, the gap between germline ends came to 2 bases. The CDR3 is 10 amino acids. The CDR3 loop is CASSLGGYTF. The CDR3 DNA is TGTGCCAGCAGCTTGGGCGGCTACACCTTC. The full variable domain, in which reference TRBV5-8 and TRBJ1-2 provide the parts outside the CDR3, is EAGVTQSPTHLIKTRGQQATLRCSPISGHTSVYWYQQALGLGLQFLLWYDEGEERNRGNFPPRFSGRQFPNYSSELNVNALELEDSALYLCASSLGGYTFGSGTRLTVV.

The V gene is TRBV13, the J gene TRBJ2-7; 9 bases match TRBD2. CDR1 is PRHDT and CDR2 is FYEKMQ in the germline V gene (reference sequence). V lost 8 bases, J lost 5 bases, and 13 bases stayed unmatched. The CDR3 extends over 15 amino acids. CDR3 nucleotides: TGTGCCAGCCTCATCGGGCGGGAGGGCCGCCACGAGCAGTACTTC. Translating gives CASLIGREGRHEQYF.

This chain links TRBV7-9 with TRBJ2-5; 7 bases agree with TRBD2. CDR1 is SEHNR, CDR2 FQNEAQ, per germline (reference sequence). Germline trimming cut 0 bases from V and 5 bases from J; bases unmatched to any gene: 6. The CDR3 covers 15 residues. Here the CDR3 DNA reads TGTGCCAGCAGCTTAGCGTACGGACTAGGGGAGACCCAGTACTTC. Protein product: CASSLAYGLGETQYF.

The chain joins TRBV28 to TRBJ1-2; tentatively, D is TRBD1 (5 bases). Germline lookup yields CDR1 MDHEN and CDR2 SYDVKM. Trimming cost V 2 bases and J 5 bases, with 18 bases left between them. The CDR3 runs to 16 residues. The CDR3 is CASSLGPHQGEYGYTF. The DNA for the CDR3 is TGTGCCAGCAGTTTAGGGCCACATCAAGGGGAGTATGGCTACACCTTC.

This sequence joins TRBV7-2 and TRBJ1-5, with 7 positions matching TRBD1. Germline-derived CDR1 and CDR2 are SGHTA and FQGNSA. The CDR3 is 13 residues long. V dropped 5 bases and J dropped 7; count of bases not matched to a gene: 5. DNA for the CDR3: TGTGCCAGCAGCCCCGACAGGGACCAGCCCCAGCATTTT. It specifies CASSPDRDQPQHF.

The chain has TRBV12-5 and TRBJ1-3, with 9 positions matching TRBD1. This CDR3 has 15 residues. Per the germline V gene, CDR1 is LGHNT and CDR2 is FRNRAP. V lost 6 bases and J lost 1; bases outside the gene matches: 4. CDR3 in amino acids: CASGVGTGSGNTIYF. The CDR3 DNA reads TGTGCTAGTGGGGTCGGGACAGGGTCTGGAAACACCATATATTTT.

The CDR3 nucleotides read TGTGCCAGCAGCCCCACAGGGGGCGCAAGCTATGGCTACACCTTC. This sequence encodes CASSPTGGASYGYTF. This chain links TRBV5-4 with TRBJ1-2; 9 bases match TRBD1. V dropped 4 bases and J dropped 4; count of bases not matched to a gene: 8. The CDR3 is 15 amino acids. CDR1 is SGHNT, CDR2 YYREEE, per germline (reference sequence).

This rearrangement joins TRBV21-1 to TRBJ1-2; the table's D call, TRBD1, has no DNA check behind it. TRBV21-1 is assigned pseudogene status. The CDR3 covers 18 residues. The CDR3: CASSGPWTGERLSRGYTF. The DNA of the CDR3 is TGTGCCAGCAGCGGTCCTTGGACAGGGGAAAGGCTTTCTAGGGGCTACACCTTC.

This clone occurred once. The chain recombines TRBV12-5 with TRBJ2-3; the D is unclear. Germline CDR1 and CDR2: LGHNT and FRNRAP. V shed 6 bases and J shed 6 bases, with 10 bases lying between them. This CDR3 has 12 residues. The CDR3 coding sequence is TGTGCTAGTGGCCCGATCGGGGATACGCAGTATTTT. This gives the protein CASGPIGDTQYF.

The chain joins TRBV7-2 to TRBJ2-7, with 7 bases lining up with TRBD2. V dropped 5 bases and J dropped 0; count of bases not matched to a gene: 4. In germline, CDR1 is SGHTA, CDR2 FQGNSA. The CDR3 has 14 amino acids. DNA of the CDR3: TGTGCCAGCAGCCGCAGCGGGGACTCCTACGAGCAGTACTTC. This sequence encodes CASSRSGDSYEQYF.

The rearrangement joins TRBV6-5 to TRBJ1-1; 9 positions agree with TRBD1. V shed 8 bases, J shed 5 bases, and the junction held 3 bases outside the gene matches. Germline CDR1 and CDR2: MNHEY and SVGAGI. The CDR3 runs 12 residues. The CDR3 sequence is CASGDRGTEAFF. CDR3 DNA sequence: TGTGCCAGCGGAGACAGGGGGACTGAAGCTTTCTTT.

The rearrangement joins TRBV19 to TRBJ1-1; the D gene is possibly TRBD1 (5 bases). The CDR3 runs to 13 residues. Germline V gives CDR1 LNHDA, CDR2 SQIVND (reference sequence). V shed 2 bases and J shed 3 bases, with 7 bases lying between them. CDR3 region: CASSISRDTEAFF. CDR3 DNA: TGTGCCAGTAGTATATCCAGGGACACTGAAGCTTTCTTT.

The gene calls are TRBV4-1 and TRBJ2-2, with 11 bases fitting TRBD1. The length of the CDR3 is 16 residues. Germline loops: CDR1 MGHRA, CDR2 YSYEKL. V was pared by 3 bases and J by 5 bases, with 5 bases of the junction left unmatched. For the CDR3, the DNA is TGCGCCAGCAGCCAGGCCGGGACAGGGGGGACCGGGGAGCTGTTTTTT. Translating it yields CASSQAGTGGTGELFF.

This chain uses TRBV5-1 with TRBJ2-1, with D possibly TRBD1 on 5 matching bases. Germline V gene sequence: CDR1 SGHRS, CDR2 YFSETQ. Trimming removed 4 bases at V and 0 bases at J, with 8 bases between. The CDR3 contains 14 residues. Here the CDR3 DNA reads TGCGCCAGCAGCGATGGACACTCCTACAATGAGCAGTTCTTC. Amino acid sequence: CASSDGHSYNEQFF.

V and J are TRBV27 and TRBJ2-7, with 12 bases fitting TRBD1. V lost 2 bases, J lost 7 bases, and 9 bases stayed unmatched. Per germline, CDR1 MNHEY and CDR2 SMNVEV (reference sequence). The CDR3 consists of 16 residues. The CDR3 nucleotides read TGTGCCAGCAGTTTAAGGGGGACAGGGGGCGTCGGAGAGCAGTACTTC. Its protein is CASSLRGTGGVGEQYF.

The CDR3 spells CASSLDPGSNQPQHF. The CDR3 DNA follows: TGCGCCAGCAGCTTGGACCCAGGGAGCAATCAGCCCCAGCATTTT. V is TRBV5-1 and J is TRBJ1-5, with D possibly TRBD1 on 5 matching bases. There are 15 residues in the CDR3. V was pared by 0 bases and J by 1 base, with 8 bases between. Per germline, CDR1 SGHRS and CDR2 YFSETQ.

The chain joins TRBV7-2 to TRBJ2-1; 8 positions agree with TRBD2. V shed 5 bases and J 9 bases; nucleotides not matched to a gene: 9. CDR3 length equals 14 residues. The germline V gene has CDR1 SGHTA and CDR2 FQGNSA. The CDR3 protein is CASSIRAGATEQFF. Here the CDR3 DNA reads TGTGCCAGCAGCATACGAGCGGGAGCGACTGAGCAGTTCTTC.

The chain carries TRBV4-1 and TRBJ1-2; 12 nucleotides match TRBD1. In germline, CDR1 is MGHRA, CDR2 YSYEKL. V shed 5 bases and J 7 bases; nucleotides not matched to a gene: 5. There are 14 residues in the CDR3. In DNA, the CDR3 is TGCGCCAGCAGCTCCGGGACAGGGGGCTTTGGCTACACCTTC. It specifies CASSSGTGGFGYTF.

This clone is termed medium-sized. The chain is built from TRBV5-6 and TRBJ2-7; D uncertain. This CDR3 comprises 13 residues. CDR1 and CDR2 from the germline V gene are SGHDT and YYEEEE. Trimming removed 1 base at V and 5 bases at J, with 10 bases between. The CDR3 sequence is CASSLLPGNEQYF. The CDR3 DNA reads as TGTGCCAGCAGCTTGCTCCCGGGCAACGAGCAGTACTTC.

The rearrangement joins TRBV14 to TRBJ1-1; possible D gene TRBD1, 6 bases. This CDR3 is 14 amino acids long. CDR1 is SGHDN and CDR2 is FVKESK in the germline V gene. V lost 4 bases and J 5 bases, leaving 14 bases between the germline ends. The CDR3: CASSPGQPGTEAFF. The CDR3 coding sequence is TGTGCCAGCAGCCCTGGACAGCCCGGGACTGAAGCTTTCTTT.

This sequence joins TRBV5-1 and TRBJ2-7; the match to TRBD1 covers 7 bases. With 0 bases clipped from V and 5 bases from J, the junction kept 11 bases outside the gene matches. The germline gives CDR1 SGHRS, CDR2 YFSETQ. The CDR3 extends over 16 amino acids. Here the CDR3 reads CASSLGGTALKDEQYF. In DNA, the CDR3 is TGCGCCAGCAGCTTGGGAGGGACAGCTTTAAAGGACGAGCAGTACTTC.

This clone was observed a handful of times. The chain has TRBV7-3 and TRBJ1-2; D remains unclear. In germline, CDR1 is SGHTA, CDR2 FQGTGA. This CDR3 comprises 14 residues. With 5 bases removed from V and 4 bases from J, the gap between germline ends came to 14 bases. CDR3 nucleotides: TGTGCCAGCAGCCCCGGTTTCGGCTTCTATGGCTACACCTTC. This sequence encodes CASSPGFGFYGYTF.

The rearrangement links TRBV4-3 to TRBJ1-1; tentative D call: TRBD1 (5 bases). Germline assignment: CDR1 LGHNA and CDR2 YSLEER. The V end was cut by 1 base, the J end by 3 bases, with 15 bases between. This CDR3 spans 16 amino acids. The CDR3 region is CASSQAETRGDTEAFF. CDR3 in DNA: TGCGCCAGCAGCCAAGCCGAAACCCGGGGGGACACTGAAGCTTTCTTT.

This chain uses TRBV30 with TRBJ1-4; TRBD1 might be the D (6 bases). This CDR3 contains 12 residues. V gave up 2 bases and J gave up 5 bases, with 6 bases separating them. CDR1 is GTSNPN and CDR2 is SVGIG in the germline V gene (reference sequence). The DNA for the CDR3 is TGTGCCTGGAGTCAGGGGAATGAAAAACTGTTTTTT. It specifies CAWSQGNEKLFF. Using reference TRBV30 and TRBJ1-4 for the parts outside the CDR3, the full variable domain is SQTIHQWPATLVQPVGSPLSLECTVEGTSNPNLYWYRQAAGRGLQLLFYSVGIGQISSEVPQNLSASRPQDRQFILSSKKLLLSDSGFYLCAWSQGNEKLFFGSGTQLSVL.

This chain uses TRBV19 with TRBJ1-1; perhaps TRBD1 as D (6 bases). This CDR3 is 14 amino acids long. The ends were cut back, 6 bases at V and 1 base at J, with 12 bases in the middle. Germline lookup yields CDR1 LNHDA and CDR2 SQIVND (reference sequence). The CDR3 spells CASRQGKWNTEAFF. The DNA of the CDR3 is TGTGCCAGTAGACAGGGTAAGTGGAACACTGAAGCTTTCTTT.

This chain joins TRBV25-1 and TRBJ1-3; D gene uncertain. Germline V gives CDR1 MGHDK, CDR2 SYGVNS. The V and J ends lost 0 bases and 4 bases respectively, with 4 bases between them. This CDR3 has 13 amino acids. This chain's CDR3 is CASSEYGGNTIYF. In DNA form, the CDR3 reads TGTGCCAGCAGTGAATACGGCGGAAACACCATATATTTT.

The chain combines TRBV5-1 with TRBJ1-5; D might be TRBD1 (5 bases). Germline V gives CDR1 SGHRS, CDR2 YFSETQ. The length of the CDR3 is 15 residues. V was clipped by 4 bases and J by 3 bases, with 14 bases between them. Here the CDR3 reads CASSPSRGDNQPQHF. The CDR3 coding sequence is TGCGCCAGCAGCCCCTCTCGGGGGGACAATCAGCCCCAGCATTTT.